This T cell receptor (beta chain) was captured by sequencing in a study of T cell repertoires in cytomegalovirus infection. A remark on this clonotype: Antigen: not known.

CDR3 size: 15 residues. The junction had 7 bases not matched to a gene; V was cut back by 7 bases and J by 5 bases. Germline CDR1 is SEHNR and CDR2 is FQNEAQ (reference sequence). Findings and caveats of the study: HLA-C-restricted TCR beta clonotypes specific for CMV led the ex vivo response.

TCRdb independently ran MiXCR on the reads; one entry per CDR3 protein. The table includes approximately 500,000 distinct CDR3 sequences, 16% detected once. Sequenced sample: CD8+ T cells from PBMCs. The V call is TRBV7-9, the J call TRBJ2-2, with TRBD2 matching over 10 bases. This TCR derives from a human donor in good health (CMV status not recorded). Some clones in this sample may be carry-over from other donors' samples. CDR3 sequence (DNA): TGTGCCAGCACCCGAAGCGGGGGGGCAACCGGGGAGCTGTTTTTT. It specifies CASTRSGGATGELFF.